A single T cell receptor (beta chain) is shown here with its context. Its antigen is still unknown. Synthesis of TCR cDNA relied on 5'RACE template switching, which attached a universal primer site and UMIs. TCRdb re-called the 5' RACE reads through MiXCR, storing one row per CDR3 protein. Here the sample spans 300,000 or so distinct CDR3 sequences, under 5% being singletons. These data belong to a study of T cells after yellow fever vaccination. Study findings and constraints: There was a small share of clonotypes that showed up in both the CD4 and CD8 compartments. Repertoires obtained by FACS sorting could include abundant clonotypes that entered as contaminants from the bulk population.

The ends were cut back, 4 bases at V and 4 bases at J, with 9 bases in the middle. The CDR3 has 13 residues. Germline values: CDR1 SGHTA, CDR2 FQGNSA. The sequence was collected from a man aged 18 to 30 who received the YFV17D yellow fever vaccine. The V call is TRBV7-2, the J call TRBJ2-3; D remains unclear. This sample comprised PBMCs, obtained 5 days after the yellow fever booster vaccination. The CDR3 reads CASSSYDPDTQYF. As DNA, the CDR3 is TGTGCCAGCAGCTCTTATGACCCAGATACGCAGTATTTT.